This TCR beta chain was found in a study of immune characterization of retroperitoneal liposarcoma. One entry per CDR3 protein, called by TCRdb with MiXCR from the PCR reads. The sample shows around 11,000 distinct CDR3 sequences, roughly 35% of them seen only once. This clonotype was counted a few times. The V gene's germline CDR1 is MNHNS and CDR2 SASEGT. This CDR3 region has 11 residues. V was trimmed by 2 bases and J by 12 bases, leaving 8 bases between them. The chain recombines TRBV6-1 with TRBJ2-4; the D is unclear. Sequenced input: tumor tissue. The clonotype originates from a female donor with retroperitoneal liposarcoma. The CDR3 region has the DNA TGTGCCAGCAGTGAAAGGGATAATCAGTACTTC. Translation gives CASSERDNQYF.